This record concerns one T cell receptor beta chain sequence. Its matching antigen is unknown. Only in-frame clones appear in the TCRdb table, and some are missing; sequencing was by immunoSEQ multiplex PCR. Among over 100,000 clones listed, 80% to 90% were seen once. This entry is derived from a study of T cell responses to AZD1222 COVID-19 vaccine. Study findings and constraints: Regions 160-218 and 743-854 dominated among vaccine-associated CD4 TCRs spanning spike.

This CDR3 comprises 15 residues. J gave up 1 base and V 1 base, and 4 bases lay outside the gene matches. Germline CDR1 reads SQVTM; CDR2 reads ANQGSEA. Here the sequenced sample was peripheral blood, taken on day 0 of AZD1222 vaccination. The J gene is TRBJ2-3, the V gene TRBV29-1, with 8 positions matching TRBD2. This TCR was sampled from an adult in good health. The CDR3 loop is CSVEAGTRGTDTQYF. In nucleotides, the CDR3 is TGCAGCGTTGAAGCTGGGACTAGAGGCACAGATACGCAGTATTTT.